Below, 22 T cell receptor beta chains from the same sample are listed, as sequenced in a study of radiation and T cells in renal cell carcinoma. Assay used: immunoSEQ multiplex PCR; TCRdb lists only in-frame clones, some missing. In the table there are 8,000 to 8,500 clones, roughly two thirds of which are singletons. The treatment denotes: treatment-naive control, cytoreductive nephrectomy. The sample was tumor tissue, taken from a patient whose treatment was nephrectomy without radiotherapy. The source is a man between 60 and 70 years old with renal cell carcinoma.

V and J are TRBV7-9 and TRBJ2-1; D possibly corresponds to TRBD1 (5 bases). Germline lookup yields CDR1 SEHNR and CDR2 FQNEAQ (reference sequence). The CDR3 loop spans 11 amino acids. V dropped 3 bases and J dropped 8 bases, with 5 bases sitting between them. This chain's CDR3 is CASSFRDEQFF. The CDR3 bases are TGTGCCAGCAGCTTCAGGGATGAGCAGTTCTTC. The variable domain in full, completed from reference TRBV7-9 and TRBJ2-1, reads DTGVSQNPRHKITKRGQNVTFRCDPISEHNRLYWYRQTLGQGPEFLTYFQNEAQLEKSRLLSDRFSAERPKGSFSTLEIQRTEQGDSAMYLCASSFRDEQFFGPGTRLTVL.

The chain carries TRBV15 and TRBJ2-5; D tentatively fits TRBD1 or TRBD2 (5 bases each). The V and J ends lost 3 bases and 4 bases respectively, with 18 bases between them. This CDR3 contains 16 residues. CDR1 and CDR2 (germline): LNHNV, YYDKDF (reference sequence). This chain's CDR3 is CATSSDSGPLRETQYF. The CDR3 bases are TGTGCCACCAGCAGCGATTCGGGACCCCTCCGAGAGACCCAGTACTTC.

The chain has TRBV6-6 and TRBJ2-3, with no clear D. The V end was cut by 3 bases, the J end by 5 bases, with 3 bases between. The germline CDR1 and CDR2 sequences are MNHNY and SVGAGI (reference sequence). CDR3 length equals 11 residues. In nucleotides, the CDR3 is TGTGCCAGCAGTTATGGAGATACGCAGTATTTT. Translated: CASSYGDTQYF.

The chain carries TRBV5-4 and TRBJ2-7; no firm D call. The CDR3 is 13 residues long. V lost 4 bases to trimming and J lost 1 base, with 9 bases between them. The V gene's germline CDR1 is SGHNT and CDR2 YYREEE (reference sequence). CDR3 loop: CASSPTDSYEQYF. In DNA, the CDR3 is TGTGCCAGCAGCCCGACGGATTCCTACGAGCAGTACTTC. Filled out from reference TRBV5-4 and TRBJ2-7, the complete variable domain reads ETGVTQSPTHLIKTRGQQVTLRCSSQSGHNTVSWYQQALGQGPQFIFQYYREEENGRGNFPPRFSGLQFPNYSSELNVNALELDDSALYLCASSPTDSYEQYFGPGTRLTVT.

V gene TRBV5-1 combines with J gene TRBJ1-1; D not certain. This CDR3 is 13 amino acids long. Germline CDR1 is SGHRS and CDR2 is YFSETQ. Trimming took 5 bases from V and 5 from J, leaving 13 bases between them. The CDR3 sequence: CASSHTTATEAFF. The DNA for the CDR3 is TGCGCCAGCAGTCACACAACGGCAACTGAAGCTTTCTTT.

This rearrangement joins TRBV11-2 to TRBJ1-1; a possible D gene is TRBD1 (5 bases). The length of the CDR3 is 16 residues. Germline CDR1 reads SGHAT; CDR2 reads FQNNGV. Trimming removed 1 base at V and 2 bases at J, with 14 bases between. The DNA for the CDR3 is TGTGCCAGCAGCTTAGGGGGCGCGGGAAGCAACACTGAAGCTTTCTTT. Its translation: CASSLGGAGSNTEAFF.

The V and J genes are TRBV27 and TRBJ1-2, with 8 bases identical to TRBD1. V trimming: 4 bases; J trimming: 4 bases; junction bases outside the gene matches: 8. Looked up from germline, CDR1 is MNHEY and CDR2 is SMNVEV (reference sequence). The length of the CDR3 is 15 residues. The DNA for the CDR3 is TGTGCCAGCAGTTACTGGACAGGGACGAGCTATGGCTACACCTTC. This gives the protein CASSYWTGTSYGYTF.

V gene TRBV18 combines with J gene TRBJ2-2; D might be TRBD2 (6 bases). Germline V gene data show CDR1 as KGHSH and CDR2 as LQKENI. This CDR3 is 15 amino acids long. Trimming took 3 bases from V and 6 from J, leaving 14 bases between them. CDR3 nucleotides: TGTGCCAGCTCACCGGGCGGGACGACCCCCGGGGAGCTGTTTTTT. Translation: CASSPGGTTPGELFF.

For the CDR3, the DNA is TGTGCCAGCAGCTCGGGGTCTTACGAGCAGTACTTC. Its protein product is CASSSGSYEQYF. The chain employs TRBV11-3 and TRBJ2-7; D may be TRBD2 (5 bases). Germline V gives CDR1 SGHNT, CDR2 YENEEA. The CDR3 is made up of 12 amino acids. V was trimmed by 4 bases and J by 4 bases, leaving 8 bases between them.

This clone was recorded once. J is TRBJ1-5 and V is TRBV6-1; 9 nucleotides align to TRBD1. V was pared by 6 bases and J by 6 bases, with 6 bases of the junction left unmatched. The germline gives CDR1 MNHNS, CDR2 SASEGT. The CDR3 covers 14 residues. The CDR3 here is CASSGQGYRQPQHF. CDR3 DNA: TGTGCCAGCAGCGGACAGGGGTACCGTCAGCCCCAGCATTTT.

The V gene is TRBV7-2, the J gene TRBJ2-7, with D possibly matching TRBD2 (5 bases). The germline V gene has CDR1 SGHTA and CDR2 FQGNSA. V was pared by 7 bases and J by 5 bases, with 18 bases between. This CDR3 is built from 14 residues. CDR3 sequence (DNA): TGTGCCAGCACCCCAGGAGGTTACAGCGACGAGCAGTACTTC. It codes for CASTPGGYSDEQYF. Drawing the rest from reference TRBV7-2 and TRBJ2-7, the complete variable domain is GAGVSQSPSNKVTEKGKDVELRCDPISGHTALYWYRQSLGQGLEFLIYFQGNSAPDKSGLPSDRFSAERTGGSVSTLTIQRTQQEDSAVYLCASTPGGYSDEQYFGPGTRLTVT.

Written as DNA, the CDR3 is TGTGCCAGCAGTTTAGCCAGACTAGCGGGTTACGAGCAGTACTTC. This gives the protein CASSLARLAGYEQYF. The chain carries TRBV27 and TRBJ2-7; 10 bases fit TRBD2. CDR3 length equals 15 residues. CDR1 and CDR2 from the germline V gene are MNHEY and SMNVEV (reference sequence). Trimming took 2 bases from V and 4 from J; bases not matched to a gene: 5.

This chain uses TRBV13 with TRBJ1-1; D perhaps matches TRBD1 (5 bases). Trimming shortened V by 3 bases and J by 5 bases, and 7 bases separated the two germline ends. The CDR3 is 12 residues long. The germline gives CDR1 PRHDT, CDR2 FYEKMQ (reference sequence). The CDR3 spells CASSFRGTEAFF. CDR3 DNA sequence: TGTGCCAGCAGCTTCCGGGGGACTGAAGCTTTCTTT.

This clone was observed a few times. Other DNA sequences of this sample code for an identical CDR3. This chain connects TRBV5-1 to TRBJ1-1, with unresolved D. Looked up from germline, CDR1 is SGHRS and CDR2 is YFSETQ. The CDR3 runs to 13 residues. Trimming took off 1 base at V and 8 bases at J, with 12 bases between the two ends. The CDR3 nucleotides are TGCGCCAGCAGCTTGAGGGAGGGTAGGGAAGCTTTCTTT. Its protein is CASSLREGREAFF.

The genes are TRBV7-3 and TRBJ2-5; the D gene could be TRBD1 or TRBD2 (5 bases each). CDR3 length: 15 amino acids. The germline V and J ends were trimmed by 8 bases and 4 bases, with 20 bases remaining between them. The germline CDR1 and CDR2 sequences are SGHTA and FQGTGA. In DNA, the CDR3 is TGTGCCAGCTCACCCCGGGCAGGGACGGGAGAGACCCAGTACTTC. This codes for CASSPRAGTGETQYF.

The CDR3 nucleotides are TGTGCCAGCAGCCGGACAGAATCTAATGAAAAACTGTTTTTT. This sequence encodes CASSRTESNEKLFF. The gene calls are TRBV7-9 and TRBJ1-4; the D gene is possibly TRBD1 (6 bases). This CDR3 contains 14 residues. The germline V gene has CDR1 SEHNR and CDR2 FQNEAQ (reference sequence). The V and J ends lost 5 bases and 3 bases respectively, with 10 bases between them.

CDR3 nucleotides: TGTGCCAGCAGCAGGACAGGGGCGAGATACTACGAGCAGTACTTC. This gives the protein CASSRTGARYYEQYF. This rearrangement joins TRBV7-2 to TRBJ2-7; 9 bases align to TRBD1. CDR1 and CDR2 from the germline V gene are SGHTA and FQGNSA. There are 15 residues in the CDR3. The junction had 8 bases not matched to a gene; V was cut back by 5 bases and J by 3 bases. The full variable domain, its missing parts supplied by reference TRBV7-2 and TRBJ2-7, is GAGVSQSPSNKVTEKGKDVELRCDPISGHTALYWYRQSLGQGLEFLIYFQGNSAPDKSGLPSDRFSAERTGGSVSTLTIQRTQQEDSAVYLCASSRTGARYYEQYFGPGTRLTVT.

Here the CDR3 reads CASSLWLESSYEQYF. The CDR3 DNA reads as TGTGCCAGCAGCCTTTGGTTGGAGAGCTCCTACGAGCAGTACTTC. This sequence joins TRBV5-6 and TRBJ2-7; D ambiguous. Trimming took off 4 bases at V and 0 bases at J, with 14 bases between the two ends. Germline V gives CDR1 SGHDT, CDR2 YYEEEE. The CDR3 is 15 amino acids.

The chain is built from TRBV18 and TRBJ2-7, with 9 bases lining up with TRBD1. With 1 base clipped from V and 1 base from J, the junction kept 5 bases outside the gene matches. CDR1 is KGHSH, CDR2 LQKENI, per germline. This CDR3 is built from 16 residues. The CDR3 spells CASSPQSGTGSYEQYF. The CDR3 DNA reads TGTGCCAGCTCACCACAGTCCGGGACAGGGTCCTACGAGCAGTACTTC.

This clone has just a few counts. The V gene is TRBV2, the J gene TRBJ2-5; D is unclear. Trimming stripped 6 bases from V and 1 base from J, with 24 bases between. Germline loops: CDR1 SNHLY, CDR2 FYNNEI. This CDR3 spans 18 amino acids. The CDR3 DNA is TGTGCCAGCAGGGCAAGCTATGAGACCGCGACATCCCAAGAGACCCAGTACTTC. This encodes CASRASYETATSQETQYF.

This chain links TRBV7-6 with TRBJ1-1, with D unresolved. The CDR3 is made up of 15 amino acids. The V and J ends lost 0 bases and 4 bases respectively, with 12 bases between them. Germline V lookup: CDR1 SGHVS, CDR2 FNYEAQ. The CDR3 DNA sequence: TGTGCCAGCAGCTTAGCGCTAGGAGAAGGCACTGAAGCTTTCTTT. This codes for CASSLALGEGTEAFF.

This clone was found a few times. This chain links TRBV5-8 with TRBJ2-3, with D hard to call. V lost 1 base and J lost 4, with 4 bases in between. This CDR3 region has 12 residues. From germline, CDR1 is SGHTS and CDR2 YDEGEE. CDR3 protein: CASSLNPDTQYF. Here the CDR3 DNA reads TGTGCCAGCAGCTTGAACCCAGATACGCAGTATTTT. Supplemented by reference TRBV5-8 and TRBJ2-3, the full variable domain reads EAGVTQSPTHLIKTRGQQATLRCSPISGHTSVYWYQQALGLGLQFLLWYDEGEERNRGNFPPRFSGRQFPNYSSELNVNALELEDSALYLCASSLNPDTQYFGPGTRLTVL.